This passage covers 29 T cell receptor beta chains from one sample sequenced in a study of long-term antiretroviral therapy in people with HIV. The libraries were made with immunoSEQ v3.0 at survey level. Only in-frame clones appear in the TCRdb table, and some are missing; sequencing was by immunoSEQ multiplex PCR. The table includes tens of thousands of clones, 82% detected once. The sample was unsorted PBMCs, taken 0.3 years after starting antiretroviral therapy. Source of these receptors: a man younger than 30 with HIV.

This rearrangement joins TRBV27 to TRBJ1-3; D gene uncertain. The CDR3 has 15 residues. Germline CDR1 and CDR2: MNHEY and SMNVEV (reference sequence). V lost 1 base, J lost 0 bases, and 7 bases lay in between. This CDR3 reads CASSLYRDSGNTIYF. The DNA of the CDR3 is TGTGCCAGCAGTTTATATAGAGACTCTGGAAACACCATATATTTT.

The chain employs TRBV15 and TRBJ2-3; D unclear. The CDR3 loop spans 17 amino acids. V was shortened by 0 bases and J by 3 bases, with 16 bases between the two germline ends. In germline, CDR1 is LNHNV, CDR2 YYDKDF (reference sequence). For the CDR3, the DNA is TGTGCCACCAGCAGAGAACCCAGTGGGTATCGAACAGATACGCAGTATTTT. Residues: CATSREPSGYRTDTQYF.

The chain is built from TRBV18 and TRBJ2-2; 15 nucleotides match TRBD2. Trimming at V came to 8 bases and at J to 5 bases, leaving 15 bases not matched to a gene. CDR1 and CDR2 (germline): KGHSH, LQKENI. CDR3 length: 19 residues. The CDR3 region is CASADRPTGTSGRTGELFF. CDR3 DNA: TGTGCCAGCGCGGACCGCCCTACCGGGACTAGCGGGAGGACCGGGGAGCTGTTTTTT.

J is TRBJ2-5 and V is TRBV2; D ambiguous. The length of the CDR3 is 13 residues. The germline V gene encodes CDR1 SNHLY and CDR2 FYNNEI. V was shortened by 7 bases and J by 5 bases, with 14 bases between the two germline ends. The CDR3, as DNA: TGTGCCAGCATGGCACCCATATCGGAGACCCAGTACTTC. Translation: CASMAPISETQYF.

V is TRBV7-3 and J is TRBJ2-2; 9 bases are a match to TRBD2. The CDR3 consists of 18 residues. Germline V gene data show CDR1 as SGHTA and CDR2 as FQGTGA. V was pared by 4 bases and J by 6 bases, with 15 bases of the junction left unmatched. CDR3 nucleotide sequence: TGTGCCAGCAGCTCCGCCAGTATAGCGGGAGCGGGAGCCGGGGAGCTGTTTTTT. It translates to CASSSASIAGAGAGELFF.

In nucleotides, the CDR3 is TGTGCCACCAGCAGAGGGGCAGATACGCAGTATTTT. It codes for CATSRGADTQYF. The V call is TRBV15, the J call TRBJ2-3; D gene unclear. Trimming cost V 1 base and J 4 bases, with 3 bases left between them. The CDR3 runs to 12 residues. The V gene's germline CDR1 is LNHNV and CDR2 YYDKDF (reference sequence).

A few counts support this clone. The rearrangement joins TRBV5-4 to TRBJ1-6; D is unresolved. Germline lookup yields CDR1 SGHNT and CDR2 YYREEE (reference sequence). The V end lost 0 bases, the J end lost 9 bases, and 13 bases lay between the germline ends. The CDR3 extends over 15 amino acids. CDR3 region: CASSLESGWGSPLHF. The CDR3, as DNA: TGTGCCAGCAGCTTGGAGTCCGGGTGGGGTTCACCCCTCCACTTT.

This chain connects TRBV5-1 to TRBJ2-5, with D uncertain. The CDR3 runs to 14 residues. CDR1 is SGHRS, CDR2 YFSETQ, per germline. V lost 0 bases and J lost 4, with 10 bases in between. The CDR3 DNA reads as TGCGCCAGCAGCTTGGAAGGGAACGGAGAGACCCAGTACTTC. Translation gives CASSLEGNGETQYF.

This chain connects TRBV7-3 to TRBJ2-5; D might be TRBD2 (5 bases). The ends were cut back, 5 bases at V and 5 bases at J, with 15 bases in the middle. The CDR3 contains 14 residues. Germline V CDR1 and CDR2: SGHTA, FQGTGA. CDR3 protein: CASSLRAGGETQYF. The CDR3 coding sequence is TGTGCCAGCAGCCTAAGGGCAGGCGGGGAGACCCAGTACTTC.

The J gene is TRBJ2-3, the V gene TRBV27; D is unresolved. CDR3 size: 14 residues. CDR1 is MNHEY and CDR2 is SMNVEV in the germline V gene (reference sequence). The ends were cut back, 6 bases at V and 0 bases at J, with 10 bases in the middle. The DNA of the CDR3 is TGTGCCAGCAGCTTAGCACGGAGCACAGATACGCAGTATTTT. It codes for CASSLARSTDTQYF.

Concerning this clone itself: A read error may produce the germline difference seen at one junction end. For the CDR3, the DNA is TGTGCTAGCAGCCAACTAGCGGGGACCTACAATGAGCAGTTCTTC. It codes for CASSQLAGTYNEQFF. This chain uses TRBV7-7 with TRBJ2-1; 10 bases match TRBD2. CDR1 is SSHAT and CDR2 is FNYEAQ in the germline V gene (reference sequence). The CDR3 contains 15 residues.

DNA for the CDR3: TGCGCCAGCAGCCAAGGCCAACAGGTCCAAGAGACCCAGTACTTC. Encoded protein: CASSQGQQVQETQYF. The chain employs TRBV4-1 and TRBJ2-5, with a possible D match to TRBD1 (5 bases). Trimming left V 1 base short and J 1 base short, with 10 bases between. The germline V gene encodes CDR1 MGHRA and CDR2 YSYEKL. The CDR3 has 15 residues.

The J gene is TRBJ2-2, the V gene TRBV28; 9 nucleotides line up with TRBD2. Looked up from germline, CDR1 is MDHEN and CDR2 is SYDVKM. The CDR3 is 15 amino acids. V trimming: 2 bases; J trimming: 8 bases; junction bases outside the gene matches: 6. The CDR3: CASSLVASGIGELFF. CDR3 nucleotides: TGTGCCAGCAGTTTAGTCGCTAGCGGGATTGGGGAGCTGTTTTTT.

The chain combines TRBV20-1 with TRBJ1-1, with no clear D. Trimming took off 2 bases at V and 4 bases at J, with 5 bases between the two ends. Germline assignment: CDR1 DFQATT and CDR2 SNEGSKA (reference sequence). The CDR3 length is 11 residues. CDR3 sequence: CSARRSTEAFF. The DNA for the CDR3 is TGCAGTGCTAGAAGATCCACTGAAGCTTTCTTT.

CDR3 DNA: TGCGCCAGCAGCTTGGCGGGCCCGACCACAGATACGCAGTATTTT. Translated, it gives CASSLAGPTTDTQYF. The rearrangement joins TRBV5-1 to TRBJ2-3; D is undetermined. The V gene lost 0 bases and the J gene lost 2 bases, with 10 bases spanning the gap. The CDR3 is 15 amino acids. Germline loops: CDR1 SGHRS, CDR2 YFSETQ.

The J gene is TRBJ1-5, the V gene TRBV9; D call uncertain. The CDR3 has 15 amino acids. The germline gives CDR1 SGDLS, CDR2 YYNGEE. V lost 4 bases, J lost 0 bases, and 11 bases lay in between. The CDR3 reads CASSSGVSSNQPQHF. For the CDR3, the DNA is TGTGCCAGCAGCTCGGGTGTATCTAGCAATCAGCCCCAGCATTTT.

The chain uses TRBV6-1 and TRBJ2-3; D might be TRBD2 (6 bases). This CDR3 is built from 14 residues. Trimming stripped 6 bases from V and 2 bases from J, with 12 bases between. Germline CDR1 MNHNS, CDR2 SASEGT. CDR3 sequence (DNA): TGTGCCAGCAGGTCCGGAGGGGTCACAGATACGCAGTATTTT. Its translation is CASRSGGVTDTQYF.

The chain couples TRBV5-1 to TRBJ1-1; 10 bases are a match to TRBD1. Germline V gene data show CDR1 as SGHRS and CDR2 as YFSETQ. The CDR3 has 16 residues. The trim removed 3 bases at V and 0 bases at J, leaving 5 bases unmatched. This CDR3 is CASSSTGGGMNTEAFF. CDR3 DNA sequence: TGCGCCAGCAGCTCGACAGGGGGCGGGATGAACACTGAAGCTTTCTTT.

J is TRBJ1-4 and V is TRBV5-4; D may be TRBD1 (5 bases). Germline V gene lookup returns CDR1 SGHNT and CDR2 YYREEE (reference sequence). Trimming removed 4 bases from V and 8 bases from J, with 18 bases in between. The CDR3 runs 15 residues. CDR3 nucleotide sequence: TGTGCCAGCAGCCCCGAAGGGGCCTGGGGGGAAAAACTGTTTTTT. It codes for CASSPEGAWGEKLFF.

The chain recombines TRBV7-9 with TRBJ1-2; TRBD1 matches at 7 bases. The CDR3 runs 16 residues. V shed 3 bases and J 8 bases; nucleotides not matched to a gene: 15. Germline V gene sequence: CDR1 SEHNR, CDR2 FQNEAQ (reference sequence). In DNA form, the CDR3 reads TGTGCCAGCAGCTTCAGTCCGGGACAGTCAGGGGAGGGCTACACCTTC. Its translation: CASSFSPGQSGEGYTF.

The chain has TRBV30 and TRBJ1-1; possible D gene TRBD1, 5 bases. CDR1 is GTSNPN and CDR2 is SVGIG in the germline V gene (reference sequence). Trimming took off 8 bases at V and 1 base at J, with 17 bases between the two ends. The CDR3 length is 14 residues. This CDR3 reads CAHKKGLRNTEAFF. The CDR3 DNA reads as TGTGCCCACAAAAAGGGGTTGAGGAACACTGAAGCTTTCTTT.

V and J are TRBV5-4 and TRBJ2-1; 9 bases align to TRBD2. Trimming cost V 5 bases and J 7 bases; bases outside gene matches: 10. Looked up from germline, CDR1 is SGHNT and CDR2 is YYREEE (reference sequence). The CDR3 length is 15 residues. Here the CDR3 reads CASSSKREVVNEQFF. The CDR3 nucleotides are TGTGCCAGCAGTTCTAAGCGGGAGGTCGTAAATGAGCAGTTCTTC.

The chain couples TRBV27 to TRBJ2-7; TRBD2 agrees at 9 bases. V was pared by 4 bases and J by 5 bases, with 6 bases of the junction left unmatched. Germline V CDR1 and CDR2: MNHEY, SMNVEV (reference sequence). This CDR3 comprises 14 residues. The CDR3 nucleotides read TGTGCCAGCAGTTCCAGCGGGGGGCGCAACGAGCAGTACTTC. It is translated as CASSSSGGRNEQYF.

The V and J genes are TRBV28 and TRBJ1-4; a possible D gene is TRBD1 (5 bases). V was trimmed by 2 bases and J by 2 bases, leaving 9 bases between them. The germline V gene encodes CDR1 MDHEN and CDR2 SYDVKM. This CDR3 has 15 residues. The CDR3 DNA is TGTGCCAGCAGTTTACTCAGGGCGACTAATGAAAAACTGTTTTTT. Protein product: CASSLLRATNEKLFF.

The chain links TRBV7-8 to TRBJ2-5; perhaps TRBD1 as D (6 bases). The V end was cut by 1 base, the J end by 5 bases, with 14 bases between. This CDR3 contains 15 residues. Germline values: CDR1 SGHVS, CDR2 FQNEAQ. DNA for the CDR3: TGTGCCAGCAGCTTAGTCTGGGGGCGCGGGGAGACCCAGTACTTC. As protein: CASSLVWGRGETQYF.

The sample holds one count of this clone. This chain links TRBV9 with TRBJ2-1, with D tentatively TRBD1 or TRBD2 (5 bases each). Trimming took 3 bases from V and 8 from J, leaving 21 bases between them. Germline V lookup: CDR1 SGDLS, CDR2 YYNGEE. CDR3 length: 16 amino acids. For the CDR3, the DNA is TGTGCCAGCAGCGATAACCTGGCGGAACTAGGGGATGAGCAGTTCTTC. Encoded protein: CASSDNLAELGDEQFF.

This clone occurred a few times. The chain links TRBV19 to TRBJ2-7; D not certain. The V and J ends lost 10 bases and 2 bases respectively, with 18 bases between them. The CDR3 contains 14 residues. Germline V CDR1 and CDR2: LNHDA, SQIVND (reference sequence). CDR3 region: CATKAPGTPYEQYF. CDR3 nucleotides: TGTGCCACCAAGGCCCCGGGCACCCCCTACGAGCAGTACTTC.

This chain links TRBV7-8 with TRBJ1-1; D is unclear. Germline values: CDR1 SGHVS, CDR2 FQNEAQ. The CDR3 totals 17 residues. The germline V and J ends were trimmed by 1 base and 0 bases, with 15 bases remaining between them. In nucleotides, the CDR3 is TGTGCCAGCAGCTTAGTAGGTCGACATTTTTTGAACACTGAAGCTTTCTTT. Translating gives CASSLVGRHFLNTEAFF.

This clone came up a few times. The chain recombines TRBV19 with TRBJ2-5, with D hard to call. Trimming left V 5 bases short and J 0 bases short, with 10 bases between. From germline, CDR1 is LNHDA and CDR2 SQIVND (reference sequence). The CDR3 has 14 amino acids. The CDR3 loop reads CASSPTWYQETQYF. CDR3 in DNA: TGTGCCAGTAGTCCAACATGGTACCAAGAGACCCAGTACTTC.